Listed below are T cell receptor beta chains from one sample, sequenced in a study of T cells in Graves' hyperthyroidism and ophthalmopathy. One entry per CDR3 protein, called by TCRdb with MiXCR from the multiplex PCR reads. Among about 350,000 distinct CDR3 sequences listed, roughly 14% were seen once. The sequenced sample consisted of blood. These receptors originate from a woman under 40 with Graves' hyperthyroidism. The conserved cysteine and the conserved F or W are not part of the CDR3 here. The D gene is left open where the match is weak. Expanded clones get a size class; other rows say once, few or many, or leave the size out.

d_gene: -; abundance: few; v_gene: TRBV6-1; CDR3aa: ASKRDWIEQY
d_gene: -; abundance: -; v_gene: TRBV7-6; CDR3aa: ASSSQPGLPYEQY
d_gene: TRBD2; abundance: many; v_gene: TRBV15; CDR3aa: ATSTGLAGSSYEQY
d_gene: -; abundance: -; v_gene: TRBV28; CDR3aa: ASGGLSWD
d_gene: -; abundance: many; v_gene: TRBV20-1; CDR3aa: SARDGRRPDNEQF
d_gene: -; abundance: -; v_gene: TRBV11-3; CDR3aa: ASSLGYRSITDTQY
d_gene: -; abundance: many; v_gene: TRBV28; CDR3aa: ASSLSSGWRASYEQY
d_gene: TRBD2; abundance: many; v_gene: TRBV12-3/TRBV12-4; CDR3aa: ASSFGGGAYNEQF
d_gene: TRBD1; abundance: -; v_gene: TRBV19; CDR3aa: ASSIDYRGLGTDTQY
d_gene: TRBD1; abundance: many; v_gene: TRBV20-1; CDR3aa: SARPNKGQATGNTIY
d_gene: TRBD1; abundance: once; v_gene: TRBV7-9; CDR3aa: ASSLGDRLYGYT
d_gene: -; abundance: -; v_gene: TRBV10-3; CDR3aa: ATLDLYNEQF
d_gene: -; abundance: many; v_gene: TRBV2; CDR3aa: ASSEARVRQETQY
d_gene: TRBD1; abundance: many; v_gene: TRBV19; CDR3aa: ASSIPGQANQPQH
d_gene: TRBD2; abundance: -; v_gene: TRBV5-1; CDR3aa: ASLAGSNTGELF
d_gene: TRBD2; abundance: many; v_gene: TRBV11-2; CDR3aa: ASSLESGRGEQF
d_gene: -; abundance: few; v_gene: TRBV20-1; CDR3aa: SVEGGTDTQY
d_gene: -; abundance: -; v_gene: TRBV19; CDR3aa: ASSIQGSNQPQH
d_gene: -; abundance: many; v_gene: TRBV28; CDR3aa: ASSLIGKGGAYEQY
d_gene: -; abundance: few; v_gene: TRBV9; CDR3aa: ASSNGVVSTIQY
d_gene: -; abundance: -; v_gene: TRBV14; CDR3aa: ASSQVSSGGTYEQY
d_gene: -; abundance: few; v_gene: TRBV20-1; CDR3aa: SARGGGHMENTGELF
d_gene: TRBD1; abundance: -; v_gene: TRBV7-9; CDR3aa: ASSLEGQGDYT
d_gene: TRBD2; abundance: many; v_gene: TRBV28; CDR3aa: ASSPSGRELF
d_gene: TRBD1; abundance: many; v_gene: TRBV10-1; CDR3aa: ASRAGTGGLDEQF
d_gene: TRBD2; abundance: -; v_gene: TRBV4-1; CDR3aa: ASSPLPTSGYNEQF
d_gene: -; abundance: many; v_gene: TRBV7-2; CDR3aa: ASSVSGQETQY
d_gene: -; abundance: few; v_gene: TRBV14; CDR3aa: ASSPLGGRQF
d_gene: -; abundance: many; v_gene: TRBV2; CDR3aa: ASNPGAADNSPLH
d_gene: -; abundance: few; v_gene: TRBV7-2; CDR3aa: ASSLNLKSGNTIY
d_gene: TRBD1; abundance: many; v_gene: TRBV11-2; CDR3aa: ASSPRQGGYGYT
d_gene: TRBD1; abundance: many; v_gene: TRBV20-1; CDR3aa: SAREDGTGSWSYNSPLH
d_gene: -; abundance: many; v_gene: TRBV2; CDR3aa: ASSDLGYEQY
d_gene: -; abundance: -; v_gene: TRBV10-2; CDR3aa: ASSESTGWTNEKLF
d_gene: -; abundance: few; v_gene: TRBV5-4; CDR3aa: ASSYPGRGNYGYT
d_gene: TRBD2; abundance: few; v_gene: TRBV20-1; CDR3aa: SARDLAGGSYEQF
d_gene: TRBD2; abundance: many; v_gene: TRBV11-2; CDR3aa: ASSFLAGDGETQY
d_gene: -; abundance: few; v_gene: TRBV10-3; CDR3aa: AITAYRNKPNYGYT
d_gene: TRBD1; abundance: many; v_gene: TRBV7-2; CDR3aa: ASSLARDRGGVGYT
d_gene: -; abundance: few; v_gene: TRBV7-9; CDR3aa: ASSIGGDNSPLH
d_gene: -; abundance: -; v_gene: TRBV4-1; CDR3aa: ASSQDWALADGYT
d_gene: -; abundance: -; v_gene: TRBV20-1; CDR3aa: SARDDKETQY
d_gene: -; abundance: many; v_gene: TRBV20-1; CDR3aa: SAFPSGVLAKNIQY
d_gene: -; abundance: few; v_gene: TRBV6-4; CDR3aa: ASNLPDTNSNQPQH
d_gene: TRBD2; abundance: few; v_gene: TRBV12-3/TRBV12-4; CDR3aa: ASSFMSGSYNEQF
d_gene: -; abundance: -; v_gene: TRBV10-2; CDR3aa: ASSDLGDTQY